This T cell receptor (beta chain) was identified in a study of monozygotic twins with inflammatory bowel disease. Findings of the study overall: Compared with healthy co-twins, IBD patients showed reduced TCRbeta repertoire diversity by inverse Simpson.

There are 15 residues in the CDR3. Per the germline V gene, CDR1 is LGHDT and CDR2 is YNNKEL (reference sequence). TCRdb reprocessed the 5' RACE reads and keeps a single row for each CDR3 protein, giving no DNA. This table lists 150,000 to 200,000 distinct CDR3 sequences. Remarks on this clonotype: No antigen is known for it.

The source is a human donor with ulcerative colitis or Crohn's disease, or a healthy co-twin of an affected twin (not recorded which). The chain couples TRBV3-1 to TRBJ1-5. Sample: blood. This chain's CDR3 is CASSPLGDSNQPQHF.